This T cell receptor beta chain originates from a study of blood T cell repertoires in COVID-19. About the research overall: The United States, Italy and Spain were the sources of the acute and convalescent COVID-19 samples. T cells, B-cell-depleted T cells, or PBMCs provided the cDNA or gDNA that served as material.

CDR1 and CDR2 from the germline V gene are ENHRY and SYGVKD. Trimming cost V 3 bases and J 4 bases; bases outside gene matches: 5. This CDR3 has 15 residues. Original processing notes: Counts of nucleated cells, estimated from reference gene primer amplification, were obtained. TCRdb keeps only in-frame clones here, not all; method: immunoSEQ multiplex PCR. Clone size and V and J calls were adopted from that table, with D and trimming inferred from the DNA. The sample consists of under 150,000 clones, around four fifths of them appearing once. What was sequenced was peripheral blood. This receptor was obtained from a man under 40 with acute or convalescent COVID-19. This chain links TRBV10-3 with TRBJ2-3, with 9 bases matching TRBD2. This CDR3 reads CAISEGGRVSDTQYF. DNA for the CDR3: TGTGCCATCAGTGAAGGCGGGAGGGTTTCAGATACGCAGTATTTT.